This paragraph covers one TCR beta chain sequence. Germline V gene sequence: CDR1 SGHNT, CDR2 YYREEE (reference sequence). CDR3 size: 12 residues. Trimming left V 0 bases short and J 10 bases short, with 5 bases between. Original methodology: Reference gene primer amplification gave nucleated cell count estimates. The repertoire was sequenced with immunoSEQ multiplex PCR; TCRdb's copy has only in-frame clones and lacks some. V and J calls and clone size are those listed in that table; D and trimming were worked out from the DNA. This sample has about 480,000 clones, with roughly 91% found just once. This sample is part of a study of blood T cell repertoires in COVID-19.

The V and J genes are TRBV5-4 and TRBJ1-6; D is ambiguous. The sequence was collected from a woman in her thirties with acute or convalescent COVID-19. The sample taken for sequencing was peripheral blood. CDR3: CASSLVGSPLHF. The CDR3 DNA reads TGTGCCAGCAGCTTGGTCGGGTCACCCCTCCACTTT.